This TCR beta chain was recovered during a study of identical twins. On this clonotype: Its antigen is not identified.

Per the germline V gene, CDR1 is MDHEN and CDR2 is SYDVKM. Unmatched junction bases numbered 7, after V lost 4 bases and J lost 2 bases. The CDR3 is made up of 16 amino acids. Notes on the study in general: Invariant MAIT and iNKT cells could partly confound zero-insertion analyses.

Each CDR3 protein gets one entry after TCRdb re-called the 5' RACE reads with MiXCR. The sample holds around 490,000 distinct CDR3 sequences, approximately 20% seen once. These data were also filed under a second study, of yellow fever vaccine responses in identical twins.

The rearrangement links TRBV28 to TRBJ2-7, with TRBD2 matching over 11 bases. The sequence derives from a woman younger than 35 in good health. The sequencing sample was made of CD4+ T cells sorted from blood. DNA of the CDR3: TGTGCCAGCAGTTCTACGGGACTAGCGGTCCCCTACGAGCAGTACTTC. It translates to CASSSTGLAVPYEQYF.